The 15 T cell receptor beta chains below were found in one sample sequenced in a study of a mutant IDH1 vaccine in newly diagnosed glioma (dated by TCRdb to the early 2020s). Libraries were constructed by the immunoSEQ multiplex PCR assay. Entries here come from immuneACCESS through TCRdb and include only in-frame sequences with V and J called. Some clones fail to appear in such tables; in the studies checked, an unresolved V gene covers under half of the shortfall, and the cause of the remainder is unknown. This sample is represented by about 56,000 clones; roughly 80% of them were singletons. In total, the top ten clones hold 5.3% of the sample. Their antigens are not known. The sample's time point label, in plain terms: week 47, end of study. Each vaccine dose was 300 ug of a 20-mer mutant IDH1 peptide in Montanide, given subcutaneously with topical imiquimod. The sequences come from PBMCs, collected from a glioma patient whose treatment included an IDH1 peptide vaccine. Source of these receptors: a man aged 45-65 years with glioma.

The chain uses TRBV7-9 and TRBJ2-3; D not resolved. The germline gives CDR1 SEHNR, CDR2 FQNEAQ (reference sequence). V lost 5 bases to trimming and J lost 0 bases, with 9 bases between them. The CDR3 covers 14 residues. The DNA of the CDR3 is TGTGCCAGCAGCCACCCTACTAGCACAGATACGCAGTATTTT. This translates into CASSHPTSTDTQYF.

The V call is TRBV10-3, the J call TRBJ2-7, with 7 bases fitting TRBD2. V lost 4 bases to trimming and J lost 6 bases; unmatched junction nucleotides: 9. This CDR3 has 14 amino acids. The germline CDR1 and CDR2 sequences are ENHRY and SYGVKD. CDR3 nucleotides: TGTGCCATCAGTGTGGGCGCGGGGGTGTTCGAGCAGTACTTC. Protein sequence: CAISVGAGVFEQYF.

The V call is TRBV10-3, the J call TRBJ1-1; 9 positions match TRBD1. Per the germline V gene, CDR1 is ENHRY and CDR2 is SYGVKD. CDR3 length equals 17 residues. J gave up 0 bases and V 3 bases, and 8 bases lay outside the gene matches. The CDR3 DNA sequence: TGTGCCATCAGTGAAGCGGGACAGGGCCAGATGAACACTGAAGCTTTCTTT. Residues: CAISEAGQGQMNTEAFF.

The rearrangement links TRBV27 to TRBJ2-3; D ambiguous. The CDR3 has 14 amino acids. V was trimmed by 4 bases and J by 2 bases, leaving 10 bases between them. The V gene's germline CDR1 is MNHEY and CDR2 SMNVEV (reference sequence). CDR3 DNA sequence: TGTGCCAGCAGTTCAGTCTTAGACACAGATACGCAGTATTTT. Protein: CASSSVLDTDTQYF.

V and J are TRBV5-6 and TRBJ1-1; D gene uncertain. The CDR3 is 14 residues long. The V gene's germline CDR1 is SGHDT and CDR2 YYEEEE. Trimming left V 2 bases short and J 4 bases short, with 12 bases between. The CDR3, as DNA: TGTGCCAGCAGCTTAAGTGCCAGGACCACTGAAGCTTTCTTT. Protein: CASSLSARTTEAFF.

Only one count was recorded for this clone. The rearrangement joins TRBV4-2 to TRBJ2-5; 10 bases agree with TRBD2. CDR3 size: 18 residues. The germline V gene encodes CDR1 LGHNA and CDR2 YNFKEQ. The V gene end was trimmed by 0 bases and the J gene end by 5 bases; junction bases not matched to a gene: 12. The CDR3: CASSQERAGGPLAETQYF. CDR3 sequence (DNA): TGTGCCAGCAGCCAAGAGCGAGCGGGGGGGCCTCTAGCGGAGACCCAGTACTTC.

J is TRBJ2-7 and V is TRBV7-9; a possible D gene is TRBD2 (6 bases). The CDR3 is 16 amino acids. Trimming stripped 5 bases from V and 0 bases from J, with 17 bases between. The germline V gene has CDR1 SEHNR and CDR2 FQNEAQ (reference sequence). The CDR3 DNA sequence: TGTGCCAGCAGCCCCTCCGGCGGGGCCGCCTCCTACGAGCAGTACTTC. Its translation: CASSPSGGAASYEQYF. The full variable domain, rest sourced from reference TRBV7-9 and TRBJ2-7, is DTGVSQNPRHKITKRGQNVTFRCDPISEHNRLYWYRQTLGQGPEFLTYFQNEAQLEKSRLLSDRFSAERPKGSFSTLEIQRTEQGDSAMYLCASSPSGGAASYEQYFGPGTRLTVT.

This clone was counted only a few times. The chain recombines TRBV5-1 with TRBJ1-1; 7 bases are shared with TRBD1. Germline CDR1 reads SGHRS; CDR2 reads YFSETQ. V gave up 0 bases and J gave up 11 bases; unmatched junction bases: 7. The CDR3 has 13 amino acids. CDR3 nucleotides: TGCGCCAGCAGCTTGGGACAGGGAGGCCAGGCTTTCTTT. This translates into CASSLGQGGQAFF.

This sequence joins TRBV7-8 and TRBJ1-5; D is unclear. CDR1 is SGHVS, CDR2 FQNEAQ, per germline. V was cut by 1 base and J by 4 bases, with 5 bases left in between. The CDR3 loop spans 13 amino acids. This CDR3 reads CASSLETNQPQHF. Here the CDR3 DNA reads TGTGCCAGCAGCTTAGAGACGAATCAGCCCCAGCATTTT.

V is TRBV30 and J is TRBJ2-6; D remains unclear. CDR3 length: 15 residues. The germline CDR1 and CDR2 sequences are GTSNPN and SVGIG (reference sequence). The V and J ends lost 0 bases and 0 bases respectively, with 6 bases between them. CDR3 nucleotide sequence: TGTGCCTGGAGTGTACAGAGCTCTGGGGCCAACGTCCTGACTTTC. It encodes CAWSVQSSGANVLTF.

The genes are TRBV11-3 and TRBJ2-3, with unresolved D. Germline values: CDR1 SGHNT, CDR2 YENEEA. The CDR3 covers 12 residues. With 5 bases removed from V and 6 bases from J, the gap between germline ends came to 9 bases. The CDR3 is CASSTAGDTQYF. CDR3 nucleotide sequence: TGTGCCAGCAGCACCGCCGGGGATACGCAGTATTTT.

The chain has TRBV5-8 and TRBJ2-7; 8 bases match TRBD1. CDR1 and CDR2 from the germline V gene are SGHTS and YDEGEE. Germline trimming cut 4 bases from V and 3 bases from J; bases unmatched to any gene: 9. The CDR3 sequence is 15 residues long. The CDR3 nucleotides read TGTGCCAGCAGCCGGACAGGGACGGGGAACTACGAGCAGTACTTC. This codes for CASSRTGTGNYEQYF.

The rearrangement uses TRBV11-2 and TRBJ1-5, with D unresolved. This CDR3 region has 14 residues. The germline CDR1 and CDR2 sequences are SGHAT and FQNNGV. With 6 bases removed from V and 9 bases from J, the gap between germline ends came to 18 bases. CDR3 coding DNA: TGTGCCAGCAGTTCTACGGGGAGGGAGGGGCCCCAGCATTTT. It specifies CASSSTGREGPQHF. The entire variable domain, with the rest obtained from reference TRBV11-2 and TRBJ1-5, is as follows: EAGVAQSPRYKIIEKRQSVAFWCNPISGHATLYWYQQILGQGPKLLIQFQNNGVVDDSQLPKDRFSAERLKGVDSTLKIQPAKLEDSAVYLCASSSTGREGPQHFGDGTRLSIL.

This sequence joins TRBV6-5 and TRBJ1-2, with a tentative D call TRBD1 (6 bases). The CDR3 extends over 13 amino acids. Trimming took off 5 bases at V and 7 bases at J, with 14 bases between the two ends. Germline V gene data show CDR1 as MNHEY and CDR2 as SVGAGI. The DNA for the CDR3 is TGTGCCAGCAGTGCACCAGGGGCAGGTGGCTACACCTTC. It encodes CASSAPGAGGYTF.

This clone was seen a handful of times. This chain links TRBV4-3 with TRBJ1-5; D is undetermined. This CDR3 comprises 13 residues. Germline CDR1 LGHNA, CDR2 YSLEER. V shed 0 bases and J shed 7 bases, with 7 bases lying between them. CDR3 protein: CASSQDYQQPQHF. In DNA, the CDR3 is TGCGCCAGCAGCCAAGATTATCAGCAGCCCCAGCATTTT.